This T cell receptor (beta chain) was retrieved from a study of blood T cells in healthy people across ages. Concerning this clonotype itself: Its target is unknown.

This CDR3 is built from 15 residues. Trimming left V 5 bases short and J 8 bases short, with 18 bases between. CDR1 is SGHAT and CDR2 is FQNNGV in the germline V gene. For the second PCR, which ran for roughly 6 to 12 cycles, a sample-barcoded 5' primer and a J-beta primer mix were used. One entry per CDR3 protein results from TCRdb running MiXCR on the 5' RACE reads. The data contain around 990,000 distinct CDR3 sequences, under 30% of them singletons. Study-wide results and caveats: Diversity of TCR beta per million T cells declined in a roughly linear way with age.

This same sample was also taken into another study, of T cells of mothers and their children.

The sample consisted of blood. This receptor was obtained from a girl aged 2 to 9 in good health. V and J are TRBV11-2 and TRBJ1-4; D not resolved. For the CDR3, the DNA is TGTGCCAGCAGCCCCACGCTGGGCGCTCGAGAAAAACTGTTTTTT. As protein: CASSPTLGAREKLFF.